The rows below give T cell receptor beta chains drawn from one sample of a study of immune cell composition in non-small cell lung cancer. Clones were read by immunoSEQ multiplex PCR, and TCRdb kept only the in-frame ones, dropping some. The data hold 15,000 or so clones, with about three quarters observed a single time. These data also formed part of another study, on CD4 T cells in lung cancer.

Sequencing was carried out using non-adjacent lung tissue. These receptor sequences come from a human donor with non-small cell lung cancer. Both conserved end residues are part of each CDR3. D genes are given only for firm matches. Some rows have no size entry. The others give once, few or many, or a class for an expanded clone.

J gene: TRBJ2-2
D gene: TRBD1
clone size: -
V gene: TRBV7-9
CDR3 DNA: TGTGCCAGCAGCTTGGCGACAGGGGTCACCGGGGAGCTGTTTTTT
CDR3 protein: CASSLATGVTGELFF

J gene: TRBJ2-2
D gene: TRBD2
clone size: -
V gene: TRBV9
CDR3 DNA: TGTGCCAGCAGCGTATACTCCGGACTAGCGTCCGGGGAGCTGTTTTTT
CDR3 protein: CASSVYSGLASGELFF

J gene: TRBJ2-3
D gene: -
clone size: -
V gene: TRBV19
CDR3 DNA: TGTGCCAGTACCTGGACTGACGATCGGCCAGATACGCAGTATTTT
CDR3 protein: CASTWTDDRPDTQYF

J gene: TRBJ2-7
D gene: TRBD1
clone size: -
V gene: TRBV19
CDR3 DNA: TGTGCCAGTAGTCCCACAGGGGGCTCCTACGAGCAGTACTTC
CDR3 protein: CASSPTGGSYEQYF

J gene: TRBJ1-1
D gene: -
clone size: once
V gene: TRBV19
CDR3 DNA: TGTGCCAGTAGGGGGATCCAGGGAGTGGGCACTGAAGCTTTCTTT
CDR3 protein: CASRGIQGVGTEAFF

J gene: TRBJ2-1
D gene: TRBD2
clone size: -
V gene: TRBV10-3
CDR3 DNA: TGTGCCATTGGACCGGGAGGCCCCTACAATGAGCAGTTCTTC
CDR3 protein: CAIGPGGPYNEQFF

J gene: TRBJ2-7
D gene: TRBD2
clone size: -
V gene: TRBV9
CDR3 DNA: TGTGCCAGCAGCGTCAGCGGGGGGGGTTACTACGAGCAGTACTTC
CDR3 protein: CASSVSGGGYYEQYF

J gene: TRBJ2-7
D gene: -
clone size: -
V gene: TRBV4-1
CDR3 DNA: TGCGCCAGCAGCCAAGATAGGACAAACCTCTACGAGCAGTACTTC
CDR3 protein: CASSQDRTNLYEQYF

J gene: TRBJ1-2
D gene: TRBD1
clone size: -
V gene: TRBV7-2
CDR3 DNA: TGTGCCAGCAAGGGACAGGGGATCTATGGCTACACCTTC
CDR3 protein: CASKGQGIYGYTF

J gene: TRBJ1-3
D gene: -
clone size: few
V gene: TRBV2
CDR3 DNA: TGTGCCAGCAGTGGGTTCGGGGGAAACACCATATATTTT
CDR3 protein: CASSGFGGNTIYF

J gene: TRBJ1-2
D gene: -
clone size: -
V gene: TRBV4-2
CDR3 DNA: TGTGCCAGCAGCCAAGAATCAGGGAACTATGGCTACACCTTC
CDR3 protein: CASSQESGNYGYTF

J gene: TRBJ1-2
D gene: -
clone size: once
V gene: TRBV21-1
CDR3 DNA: TGTGCCAGCAGCATATTCGGACAGCACTATGGCTACACCTTC
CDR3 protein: CASSIFGQHYGYTF

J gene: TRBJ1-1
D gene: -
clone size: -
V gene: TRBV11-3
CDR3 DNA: TGTGCCAGCAGCTTAACACAGGGCAACACTGAAGCTTTCTTT
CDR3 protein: CASSLTQGNTEAFF